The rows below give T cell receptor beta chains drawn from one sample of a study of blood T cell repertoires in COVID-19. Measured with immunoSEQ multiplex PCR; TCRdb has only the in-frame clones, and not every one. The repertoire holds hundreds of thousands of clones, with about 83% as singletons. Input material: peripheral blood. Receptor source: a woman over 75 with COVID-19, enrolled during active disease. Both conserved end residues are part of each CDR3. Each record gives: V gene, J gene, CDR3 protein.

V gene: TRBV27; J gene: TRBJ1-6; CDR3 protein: CASSPLSSYNSPLHF
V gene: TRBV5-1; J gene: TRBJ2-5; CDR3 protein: CASSFGTIPETQYF
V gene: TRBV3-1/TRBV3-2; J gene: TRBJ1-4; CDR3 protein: CASSSLMTGRNEKLFF
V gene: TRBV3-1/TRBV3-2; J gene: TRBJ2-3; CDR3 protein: CASSLTSGGENTQYF
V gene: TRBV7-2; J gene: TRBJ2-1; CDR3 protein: CASSFWTNNEQFF
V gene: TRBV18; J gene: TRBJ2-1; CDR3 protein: CASSPPTSGGYNEQFF
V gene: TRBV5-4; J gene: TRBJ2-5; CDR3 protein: CASSAQGQETQYF
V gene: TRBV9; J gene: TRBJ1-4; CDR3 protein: CASSVGVGGFNEKLFF
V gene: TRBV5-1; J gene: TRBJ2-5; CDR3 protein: CASSSDRREQETQYF
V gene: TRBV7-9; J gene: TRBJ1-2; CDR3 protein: CASSFGQFHGYTF
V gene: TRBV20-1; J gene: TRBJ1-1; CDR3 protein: CSASPNGQVATEAFF
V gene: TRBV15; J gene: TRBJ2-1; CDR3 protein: CATSREGWRSYNEQFF
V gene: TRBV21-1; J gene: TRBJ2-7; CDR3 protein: CASSKRPGTGAYEQYF
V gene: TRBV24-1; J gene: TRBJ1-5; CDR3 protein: CATSAGQGRNQPQHF
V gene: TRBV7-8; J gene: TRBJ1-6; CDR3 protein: CASSLGTARISYNSPLHF
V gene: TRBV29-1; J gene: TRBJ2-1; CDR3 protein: CSVEGWSSYNEQFF
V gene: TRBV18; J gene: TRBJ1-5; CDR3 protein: CASSPEWGGGEPQHF
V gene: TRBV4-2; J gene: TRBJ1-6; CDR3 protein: CASWFGGSDSPLHF
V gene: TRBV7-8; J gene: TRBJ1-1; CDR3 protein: CASSSGYEAFF
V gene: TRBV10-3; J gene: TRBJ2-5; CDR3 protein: CAISESKAGTGFQETQYF
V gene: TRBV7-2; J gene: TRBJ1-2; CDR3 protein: CASSFQGQEGYTF
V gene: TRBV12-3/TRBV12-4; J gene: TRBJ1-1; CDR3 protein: CATQRGMMTEAFF
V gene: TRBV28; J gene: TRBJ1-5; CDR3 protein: CASSFGVRDNNQPQHF
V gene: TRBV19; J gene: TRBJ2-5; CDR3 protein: CASRHYAEGETQYF
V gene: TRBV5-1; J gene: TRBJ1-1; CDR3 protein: CASSLDPVREAFF
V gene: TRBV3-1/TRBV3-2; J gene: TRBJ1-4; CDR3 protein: CASSQWGATNEKLFF
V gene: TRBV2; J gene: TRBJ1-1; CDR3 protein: CASSQGAVDTEAFF
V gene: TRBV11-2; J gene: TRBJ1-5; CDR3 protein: CASSPGRQGRQPQHF
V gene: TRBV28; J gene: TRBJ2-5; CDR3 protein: CASSLTSGGRETQYF
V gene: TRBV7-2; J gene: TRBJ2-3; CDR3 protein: CASSPDRALTDTQYF
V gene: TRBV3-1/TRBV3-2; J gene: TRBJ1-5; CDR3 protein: CASSRSGNQPQHF
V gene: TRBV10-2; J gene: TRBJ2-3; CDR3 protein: CASSPLVLGTDTQYF
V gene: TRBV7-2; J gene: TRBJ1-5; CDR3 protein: CASRQTGTGRNQPQHF
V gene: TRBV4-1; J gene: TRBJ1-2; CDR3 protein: CASSQDDRGDGYTF
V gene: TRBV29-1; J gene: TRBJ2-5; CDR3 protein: CSVGGGQETQYF
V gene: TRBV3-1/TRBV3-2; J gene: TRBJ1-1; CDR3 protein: CASSQGQGTEAFF
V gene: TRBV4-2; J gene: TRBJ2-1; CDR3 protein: CASSQGLPTPSSYNEQFF
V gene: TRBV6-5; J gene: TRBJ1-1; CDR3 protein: CASTRTTPPVSEAFF
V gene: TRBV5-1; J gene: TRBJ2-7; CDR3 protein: CASSSGTGGLTYEQYF
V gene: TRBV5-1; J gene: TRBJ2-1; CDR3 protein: CASSLGLAGGPGLNEQFF
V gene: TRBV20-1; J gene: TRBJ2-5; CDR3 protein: CSASVGGVWETQYF
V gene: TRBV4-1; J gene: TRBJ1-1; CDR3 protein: CASSQAYQGRAEAFF
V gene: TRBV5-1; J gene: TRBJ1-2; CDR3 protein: CASSLVPGQGSGYTF
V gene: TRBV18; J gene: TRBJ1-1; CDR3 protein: CASSPAGSALTEAFF
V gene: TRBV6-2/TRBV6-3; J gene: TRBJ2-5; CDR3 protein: CASSYSGRVETQYF
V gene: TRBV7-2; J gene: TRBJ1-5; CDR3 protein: CASSPERSNQPQHF
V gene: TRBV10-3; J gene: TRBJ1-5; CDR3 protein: CAISEDRSQPQHF
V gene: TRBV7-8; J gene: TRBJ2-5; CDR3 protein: CASSNSGGGQETQYF
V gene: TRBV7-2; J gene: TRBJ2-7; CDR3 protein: CASSPRGPYEQYF
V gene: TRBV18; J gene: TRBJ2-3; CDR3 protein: CASSPPMAAPGDTQYF
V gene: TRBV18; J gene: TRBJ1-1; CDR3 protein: CASSPRQENTEAFF
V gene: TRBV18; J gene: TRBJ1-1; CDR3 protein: CASSPSTGTGMGTEAFF
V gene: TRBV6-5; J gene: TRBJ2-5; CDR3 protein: CASSRMTSGIETQYF
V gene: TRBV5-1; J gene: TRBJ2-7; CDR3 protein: CASSLSTGLTPYEQYF
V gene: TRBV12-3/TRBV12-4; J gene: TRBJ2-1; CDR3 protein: CASSLNSGGEQFF
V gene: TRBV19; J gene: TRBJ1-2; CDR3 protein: CASSIRVDYGYTF
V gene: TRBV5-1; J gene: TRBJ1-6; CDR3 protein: CASSLTANNSPLHF
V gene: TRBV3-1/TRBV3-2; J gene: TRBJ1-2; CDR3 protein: CASSQMGQGFYGYTF